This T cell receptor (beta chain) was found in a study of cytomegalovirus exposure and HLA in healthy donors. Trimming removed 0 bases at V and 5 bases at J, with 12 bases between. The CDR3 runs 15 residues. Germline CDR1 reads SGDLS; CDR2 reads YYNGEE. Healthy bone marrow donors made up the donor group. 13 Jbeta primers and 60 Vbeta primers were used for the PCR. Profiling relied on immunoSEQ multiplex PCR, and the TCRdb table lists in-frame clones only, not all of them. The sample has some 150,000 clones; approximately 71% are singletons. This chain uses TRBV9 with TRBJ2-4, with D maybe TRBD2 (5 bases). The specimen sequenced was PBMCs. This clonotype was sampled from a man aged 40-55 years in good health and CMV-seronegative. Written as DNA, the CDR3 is TGTGCCAGCAGCGTAGAGGGTACGAGGGAAAACATTCAGTACTTC. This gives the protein CASSVEGTRENIQYF.